These 13 T cell receptor beta chains were sequenced from one sample in a study of T cell responses to AZD1222 COVID-19 vaccine. Here immunoSEQ multiplex PCR was the method, and the copy in TCRdb shows in-frame clones only, minus some. Among 200,000 or so clones, about 93% were seen once, and the ten largest hold around 1%. This specimen consisted of peripheral blood, obtained 28 days after the second AZD1222 dose. The receptors stem from an adult who received the AZD1222 COVID-19 vaccine.

V usage is TRBV6-5 and J usage is TRBJ1-1; unclear D gene. CDR1 is MNHEY, CDR2 SVGAGI, per germline. The CDR3 totals 11 residues. CDR3 amino acids: CAGSLNTEAFF. In nucleotides, the CDR3 is TGTGCTGGATCCCTGAACACTGAAGCTTTCTTT.

V is TRBV6-5 and J is TRBJ2-3; 10 nucleotides match TRBD2. The CDR3 has 14 amino acids. Germline CDR1 reads MNHEY; CDR2 reads SVGAGI. The ends lost 8 bases at V and 7 bases at J; junction bases unmatched: 9. CDR3 sequence reads: CASYSGGSTYTQYF. The CDR3 DNA is TGTGCCAGCTATAGCGGGGGGTCCACGTATACGCAGTATTTT.

J is TRBJ1-2 and V is TRBV5-7; the D is unclear. TRBV5-7 is an ORF for which the function is uncertain. Deletions cut 1 base from V and 0 bases from J, with 7 bases between. CDR3 length equals 14 residues. In DNA, the CDR3 is TGTGCCAGCAGCTTGCGCCGTACTAACTATGGCTACACCTTC. Translating it yields CASSLRRTNYGYTF.

V usage is TRBV7-2 and J usage is TRBJ1-4, with D maybe TRBD1 (6 bases). The CDR3 spans 14 residues. Between the trimmed V and J ends, which lost 6 bases and 5 bases, there was a span of 13 bases. Germline V gene sequence: CDR1 SGHTA, CDR2 FQGNSA. In nucleotides, the CDR3 is TGTGCCAGCAGACGGCGGGGGGCAAATGAAAAACTGTTTTTT. Translating it yields CASRRRGANEKLFF.

The V gene is TRBV18, the J gene TRBJ2-1; TRBD2 agrees at 14 bases. CDR3 length: 18 amino acids. V lost 0 bases and J lost 2; bases outside the gene matches: 3. In germline, CDR1 is KGHSH, CDR2 LQKENI. CDR3 residues: CASSPPGTSGGPYNEQFF. CDR3 sequence (DNA): TGTGCCAGCTCACCACCAGGGACTAGCGGGGGACCCTACAATGAGCAGTTCTTC.

This clone is a singleton in its sample. The chain combines TRBV6-5 with TRBJ1-2, with 9 positions matching TRBD1. Germline V gene data show CDR1 as MNHEY and CDR2 as SVGAGI. Trimming at V came to 5 bases and at J to 3 bases, leaving 7 bases not matched to a gene. CDR3 size: 15 residues. The DNA of the CDR3 is TGTGCCAGCAGTCCCGGGACAGGGCCGTACTATGGCTACACCTTC. It codes for CASSPGTGPYYGYTF.

The rearrangement joins TRBV7-8 to TRBJ1-4; D gene uncertain. This CDR3 has 16 residues. V was trimmed by 0 bases and J by 7 bases, leaving 15 bases between them. Germline CDR1 is SGHVS and CDR2 is FQNEAQ. In DNA, the CDR3 is TGTGCCAGCAGCTTAGCCGAGGGTTATTTTGGTGAAAAACTGTTTTTT. Its translation is CASSLAEGYFGEKLFF.

The rearrangement joins TRBV7-9 to TRBJ1-1, with TRBD1 as a possible D gene (6 bases). CDR3 length: 16 residues. Germline V CDR1 and CDR2: SEHNR, FQNEAQ (reference sequence). V was cut by 5 bases and J by 1 base, with 17 bases left in between. CDR3 sequence reads: CASSRYVKQGNTEAFF. The CDR3, as DNA: TGTGCCAGCAGCCGATACGTAAAACAGGGGAACACTGAAGCTTTCTTT.

The J gene is TRBJ2-3, the V gene TRBV10-1, with 9 bases aligning to TRBD2. Trimming took 8 bases from V and 4 from J; bases not matched to a gene: 4. The CDR3 totals 13 residues. Germline CDR1 reads WNHNN; CDR2 reads SYGVQD (reference sequence). CDR3 region: CASSRGGADTQYF. CDR3 DNA sequence: TGCGCCAGCTCTCGCGGGGGGGCAGATACGCAGTATTTT.

The gene calls are TRBV18 and TRBJ1-5; D unclear. The CDR3 has 13 residues. CDR1 is KGHSH and CDR2 is LQKENI in the germline V gene. V lost 4 bases, J lost 4 bases, and 8 bases lay in between. The CDR3 DNA reads as TGTGCCAGCTCACTCGACAAAAATCAGCCCCAGCATTTT. Translation gives CASSLDKNQPQHF.

The chain combines TRBV10-3 with TRBJ1-1; D may be TRBD1 (5 bases). This CDR3 region has 13 residues. V was cut by 4 bases and J by 4 bases, with 10 bases left in between. Germline V gene sequence: CDR1 ENHRY, CDR2 SYGVKD. The CDR3 protein is CAISGGSGTEAFF. The CDR3 coding sequence is TGTGCCATCAGTGGGGGCTCGGGCACTGAAGCTTTCTTT.

The count of this clone is one. This sequence joins TRBV24-1 and TRBJ2-1; no definite D call. There are 10 residues in the CDR3. Trimming left V 6 bases short and J 7 bases short, with 3 bases between. From germline, CDR1 is KGHDR and CDR2 SFDVKD. Written as DNA, the CDR3 is TGTGCCACCAGTCAGAATGAGCAGTTCTTC. It translates to CATSQNEQFF.

This clone came up a few times. The rearrangement joins TRBV3-1 (or the pseudogene TRBV3-2) to TRBJ1-3; D remains unclear. This CDR3 spans 15 amino acids. The germline CDR1 and CDR2 sequences are LGHDT and YNNKEL (reference sequence). V gave up 4 bases and J gave up 0 bases, with 10 bases separating them. The CDR3 DNA follows: TGTGCCAGCAGCCCCAAGTCCGGCTCTGGAAACACCATATATTTT. Its protein is CASSPKSGSGNTIYF.